The T cell receptor (beta chain) under discussion was sequenced for a study of T cell repertoires in cytomegalovirus infection. Turning to the study itself: Carrying CMV and the relevant HLA type showed in public TCR beta signatures. Findings and caveats of the study: Clonotypes of TCR beta that were HLA-C-restricted and CMV-specific dominated the ex vivo response.

Germline V gene lookup returns CDR1 SGHVS and CDR2 FQNEAQ. With 5 bases removed from V and 2 bases from J, the gap between germline ends came to 10 bases. The CDR3 runs 14 residues. This clonotype was seen repeatedly, ten times or more. Its antigen is as yet unknown. From the reads, TCRdb called clonotypes with MiXCR, one entry per CDR3 protein. This sample yields about 770,000 distinct CDR3 sequences, of which almost 30% are seen a single time; over 10% belongs to the top ten. The receptor comes from a human donor in good health (CMV status not recorded). Some clones in this sample may be carry-over from other donors' samples. The chain joins TRBV7-8 to TRBJ1-5; unclear D gene. Material: cultured CD8+ T cells from PBMCs, obtained from culture after CMV antigen stimulation. For the CDR3, the DNA is TGTGCCAGCAGCGTCGTATATGGCAATCAGCCCCAGCATTTT. Translation gives CASSVVYGNQPQHF.